This T cell receptor beta chain was retrieved from a study of blood T cell repertoires in COVID-19. This clone appeared a single time. Authors' analysis steps: Reference gene primer amplification in the assay estimated nucleated cell counts. Only in-frame clones appear in the TCRdb table, and some are missing; sequencing was by immunoSEQ multiplex PCR. The DNA was the basis for D and trimming; V, J and clone size are from that table. Of roughly 50,000 clones listed, 80% to 90% are singletons. Sequences were obtained from peripheral blood. This TCR derives from a woman aged 80 or older with acute or convalescent COVID-19.

The CDR3 region has the DNA TGTGCCAGCAGTTTCAGGGCGGGGGGATATCAAGAGACCCAGTACTTC. It translates to CASSFRAGGYQETQYF. J is TRBJ2-5 and V is TRBV27, with 8 bases lining up with TRBD2. The CDR3 length is 16 residues. V was pared by 3 bases and J by 2 bases, with 8 bases of the junction left unmatched. CDR1 and CDR2 from the germline V gene are MNHEY and SMNVEV (reference sequence).